This T cell receptor beta chain comes out of a study of CD8 T cells in cerebrospinal fluid in Alzheimer's disease. Turning to the study itself: Plate-based nested PCR sequencing and droplet-based sequencing measured CSF T cell clonal expansion.

Frequency places this clonotype as medium-sized. Its antigen remains unknown. The CDR3 loop spans 11 amino acids. CDR1 is SQVTM and CDR2 is ANQGSEA in the germline V gene. Findings and caveats of the study: Healthy subjects less often had a clone of at least 3% than Alzheimer's patients. EBV-specific TCRs in cerebrospinal fluid reportedly do not establish a causal EBV–Alzheimer's link.

TCRdb reworked the 10x single-cell sequencing reads into one entry per CDR3 protein, no DNA. This sample lists 1,300 to 1,500 distinct CDR3 sequences; its ten largest clones have approximately 10%. No participant had an acute infectious disease, and all were physically fit. The receptor was derived from a human donor with mild cognitive impairment. The gene calls are TRBV29-1 and TRBJ2-7. The sequenced material came from cerebrospinal fluid. CDR3 loop: CSVEVGSEQYF.